The 27 T cell receptor beta chains below all came from one sample that was sequenced in a study of shared clonotypes between healthy human individuals. As defined, naive CD8 cells were CD45RO-negative and positively selected for CCR7, with terminally differentiated effector memory CD45RA+ cells excluded. Data came from immunoSEQ multiplex PCR; TCRdb stores just in-frame clones and leaves some out. This table has around 700,000 clones, approximately 90% appearing once. Sequencing was carried out using naive CD8+ T cells sorted from blood. These receptors were obtained from a man aged 30 to 39 in good health.

Note on this clone: An end of the junction differs from the germline gene, which may be a read error. The rearrangement joins TRBV7-7 to TRBJ2-2, with D uncertain. The CDR3 has 14 amino acids. The germline gives CDR1 SSHAT, CDR2 FNYEAQ (reference sequence). The CDR3 reads CASSFTLNTGELFF. The CDR3 nucleotides read TGTGCTAGCAGCTTCACACTGAACACCGGGGAGCTGTTTTTT.

This rearrangement joins TRBV29-1 to TRBJ1-4; 10 nucleotides agree with TRBD1. Germline CDR1 is SQVTM and CDR2 is ANQGSEA. After removal of 6 bases from V and 6 bases from J, the junction contained 4 bases not matched to a gene. The CDR3 has 13 residues. This CDR3 is CSVRTGGDEKLFF. The CDR3 region has the DNA TGCAGCGTCCGGACAGGGGGGGATGAAAAACTGTTTTTT.

The gene calls are TRBV9 and TRBJ1-4; D might be TRBD1 (6 bases). Per the germline V gene, CDR1 is SGDLS and CDR2 is YYNGEE. The CDR3 extends over 15 amino acids. The V end was cut by 0 bases, the J end by 2 bases, with 8 bases between. The CDR3 loop reads CASSVEGGTNEKLFF. The CDR3 DNA sequence: TGTGCCAGCAGCGTAGAAGGGGGGACTAATGAAAAACTGTTTTTT.

This clone was seen only a few times. The V gene is TRBV5-6, the J gene TRBJ2-7; possibly TRBD2 for D (6 bases). In germline, CDR1 is SGHDT, CDR2 YYEEEE. Trimming removed 0 bases at V and 1 base at J, with 11 bases between. This CDR3 spans 15 amino acids. The DNA of the CDR3 is TGTGCCAGCAGCTTGGGTGGCGGGGCTTCCTACGAGCAGTACTTC. It translates to CASSLGGGASYEQYF.

The chain links TRBV5-1 to TRBJ2-7, with 8 bases fitting TRBD1. This CDR3 is 14 amino acids long. Trimming took 4 bases from V and 7 from J; bases not matched to a gene: 10. Germline values: CDR1 SGHRS, CDR2 YFSETQ. CDR3 bases: TGCGCCAGCAGCACCGGACAGGGAAGGGGGGAGCAGTACTTC. Translating it yields CASSTGQGRGEQYF. Combining the CDR3 with reference TRBV5-1 and TRBJ2-7 gives the whole variable domain KAGVTQTPRYLIKTRGQQVTLSCSPISGHRSVSWYQQTPGQGLQFLFEYFSETQRNKGNFPGRFSGRQFSNSRSEMNVSTLELGDSALYLCASSTGQGRGEQYFGPGTRLTVT.

This clone was found a few times. The V call is TRBV6-5, the J call TRBJ2-2; TRBD2 matches 8 bases. The CDR3 sequence is 16 residues long. The ends lost 2 bases at V and 2 bases at J; junction bases unmatched: 4. CDR1 is MNHEY, CDR2 SVGAGI, per germline. CDR3 bases: TGTGCCAGCAGTTACGCGGGACTAGAAAACACCGGGGAGCTGTTTTTT. It codes for CASSYAGLENTGELFF.

This chain links TRBV7-9 with TRBJ2-7; D uncertain. The V gene lost 3 bases and the J gene lost 2 bases, with 11 bases spanning the gap. This CDR3 comprises 14 residues. Germline assignment: CDR1 SEHNR and CDR2 FQNEAQ (reference sequence). CDR3 nucleotides: TGTGCCAGCAGCTTGTCGCAGCCCACCTACGAGCAGTACTTC. Translated, it gives CASSLSQPTYEQYF.

The rearrangement uses TRBV27 and TRBJ2-7; D perhaps matches TRBD2 (5 bases). Germline CDR1 and CDR2: MNHEY and SMNVEV (reference sequence). The V and J ends lost 2 bases and 2 bases respectively, with 10 bases between them. This CDR3 contains 14 residues. In DNA form, the CDR3 reads TGTGCCAGCAGTTTACAGGACGGGGCCTACGAGCAGTACTTC. Protein product: CASSLQDGAYEQYF.

The chain joins TRBV7-2 to TRBJ2-1, with 8 bases identical to TRBD2. Trimming took 1 base from V and 10 from J; bases not matched to a gene: 3. Germline-derived CDR1 and CDR2 are SGHTA and FQGNSA. This CDR3 is 13 amino acids long. This CDR3 is CASSLELAEEQFF. The CDR3 coding sequence is TGTGCCAGCAGCTTAGAACTAGCGGAGGAGCAGTTCTTC.

The V gene is TRBV7-2, the J gene TRBJ1-2, with D possibly matching TRBD1 (6 bases). The CDR3 spans 14 residues. Trimming removed 3 bases at V and 4 bases at J, with 12 bases between. Per the germline V gene, CDR1 is SGHTA and CDR2 is FQGNSA. Here the CDR3 reads CASSLLGGIYGYTF. The DNA for the CDR3 is TGTGCCAGCAGCTTGCTGGGGGGCATCTATGGCTACACCTTC. Full variable domain (missing parts from reference TRBV7-2 and TRBJ1-2): GAGVSQSPSNKVTEKGKDVELRCDPISGHTALYWYRQSLGQGLEFLIYFQGNSAPDKSGLPSDRFSAERTGGSVSTLTIQRTQQEDSAVYLCASSLLGGIYGYTFGSGTRLTVV.

This clone was counted once. The chain links TRBV19 to TRBJ1-5; 7 bases match TRBD1. J gave up 0 bases and V 8 bases, and 7 bases lay outside the gene matches. CDR3 length: 15 amino acids. Germline-derived CDR1 and CDR2 are LNHDA and SQIVND (reference sequence). CDR3 nucleotides: TGTGCCAGTGGAAAGACAGGGAATAGCAATCAGCCCCAGCATTTT. Its protein product is CASGKTGNSNQPQHF.

This chain joins TRBV19 and TRBJ2-7; D gene uncertain. V lost 3 bases to trimming and J lost 5 bases, with 14 bases between them. Germline V CDR1 and CDR2: LNHDA, SQIVND (reference sequence). The CDR3 extends over 14 amino acids. CDR3 bases: TGTGCCAGTAGTATTTCCGGACCAAGCCACGAGCAGTACTTC. It yields the protein CASSISGPSHEQYF.

In this sample, this clone turned up once. The gene calls are TRBV7-2 and TRBJ2-1, with D perhaps matching TRBD2 (6 bases). Germline CDR1 is SGHTA and CDR2 is FQGNSA. The CDR3 length is 14 residues. V lost 6 bases and J lost 4, with 13 bases in between. This chain's CDR3 is CASSSGTYYNEQFF. In DNA form, the CDR3 reads TGTGCCAGCAGTTCCGGGACTTATTACAATGAGCAGTTCTTC. The full variable domain, in which reference TRBV7-2 and TRBJ2-1 provide the parts outside the CDR3, is GAGVSQSPSNKVTEKGKDVELRCDPISGHTALYWYRQSLGQGLEFLIYFQGNSAPDKSGLPSDRFSAERTGGSVSTLTIQRTQQEDSAVYLCASSSGTYYNEQFFGPGTRLTVL.

V gene TRBV27 combines with J gene TRBJ2-5; D might be TRBD2 (8 bases). This CDR3 is 17 amino acids long. The germline V and J ends were trimmed by 8 bases and 0 bases, with 22 bases remaining between them. The germline gives CDR1 MNHEY, CDR2 SMNVEV (reference sequence). CDR3 sequence: CASRSGTAGEYQETQYF. The CDR3, as DNA: TGTGCCAGCCGCTCCGGGACAGCGGGGGAGTACCAAGAGACCCAGTACTTC.

The V and J genes are TRBV7-8 and TRBJ1-2, with a weak D call TRBD1 (5 bases). Trimming removed 2 bases at V and 6 bases at J, with 13 bases between. This CDR3 is 14 amino acids long. Germline V gives CDR1 SGHVS, CDR2 FQNEAQ. The CDR3 here is CASSLFIGGDGYTF. In DNA, the CDR3 is TGTGCCAGCAGCTTATTTATCGGGGGTGATGGCTACACCTTC.

The rearrangement links TRBV12-1 to TRBJ1-5; no check of the table's D call, TRBD1, against the DNA was made. TRBV12-1 is a pseudogene. CDR3 size: 14 residues. The CDR3, as DNA: TGTGCCAGCAGCTTTGGGCATCATAATCAGCCCCAGCATTTT. Translated: CASSFGHHNQPQHF.

This clone was detected only once. The CDR3 DNA is TGCGCCAGCAGTGAGATTTCCGGGGGCTGGACCCAGCATTTT. Its protein is CASSEISGGWTQHF. The J gene is TRBJ1-5, the V gene TRBV10-2; possible D gene TRBD1, 6 bases. Trimming removed 2 bases at V and 11 bases at J, with 16 bases between. CDR3 length: 14 amino acids. Germline V gene lookup returns CDR1 WSHSY and CDR2 SAAADI.

V is TRBV29-1 and J is TRBJ2-2, with TRBD1 matching 7 bases. Trimming removed 8 bases from V and 5 bases from J; junction bases left unmatched: 14. Germline CDR1 and CDR2: SQVTM and ANQGSEA. The CDR3 sequence is 15 residues long. DNA of the CDR3: TGCAGCTTTTCCAGAGCAGGGGGATCAACCGGGGAGCTGTTTTTT. It specifies CSFSRAGGSTGELFF.

The V gene is TRBV7-8, the J gene TRBJ2-1; D gene unclear. The CDR3 is 13 residues long. V lost 6 bases to trimming and J lost 9 bases, with 15 bases between them. Germline lookup yields CDR1 SGHVS and CDR2 FQNEAQ. Written as DNA, the CDR3 is TGTGCCAGCAGTTGGGGAAGAGTGGCTGAGCAGTTCTTC. Translated: CASSWGRVAEQFF.

As DNA, the CDR3 is TGTGCCAGCAGCTACATACGGGACAGACACAATCAGCCCCAGCATTTT. Translation: CASSYIRDRHNQPQHF. The chain employs TRBV28 and TRBJ1-5, with 7 bases lining up with TRBD1. CDR3 length: 16 residues. The junction had 11 bases not matched to a gene; V was cut back by 6 bases and J by 3 bases. Germline V CDR1 and CDR2: MDHEN, SYDVKM.

The V gene is TRBV5-1, the J gene TRBJ2-1; 8 bases agree with TRBD2. CDR3 length equals 17 residues. J gave up 4 bases and V 4 bases, and 13 bases lay outside the gene matches. Germline V gene sequence: CDR1 SGHRS, CDR2 YFSETQ. Written as DNA, the CDR3 is TGCGCCAGCAGCGGCAAAGTAACGGGAGGGCCGTACAATGAGCAGTTCTTC. As protein: CASSGKVTGGPYNEQFF.

The CDR3 region is CASSVNRMRSSYEQYF. CDR3 in DNA: TGTGCCAGCAGTGTAAACAGGATGCGCAGCTCCTACGAGCAGTACTTC. The V and J genes are TRBV28 and TRBJ2-7; D perhaps matches TRBD1 (5 bases). CDR1 is MDHEN and CDR2 is SYDVKM in the germline V gene. The CDR3 totals 16 residues. Trimming pared 5 bases from V and 0 bases from J, leaving 17 bases between.

V and J are TRBV5-5 and TRBJ2-7, with D possibly being TRBD1 or TRBD2 (5 bases each). CDR3 length: 16 amino acids. V lost 5 bases, J lost 0 bases, and 18 bases lay in between. Germline CDR1 is SGHKS and CDR2 is YYEKEE (reference sequence). As DNA, the CDR3 is TGTGCCAGCAGTAACCGGCCCGACGGGGCCTCCTACGAGCAGTACTTC. Protein: CASSNRPDGASYEQYF.

The chain recombines TRBV5-1 with TRBJ2-2; D unresolved. Germline assignment: CDR1 SGHRS and CDR2 YFSETQ. Trimming took 1 base from V and 0 from J, leaving 10 bases between them. The CDR3 has 16 amino acids. The CDR3 loop reads CASSLSGFANTGELFF. In nucleotides, the CDR3 is TGCGCCAGCAGCTTGTCTGGGTTCGCGAACACCGGGGAGCTGTTTTTT.

CDR3 DNA sequence: TGTGCCAGCAGCTATGAACCGGGACTAGCGTTAAACTACAATGAGCAGTTCTTC. Amino acids: CASSYEPGLALNYNEQFF. The chain couples TRBV11-2 to TRBJ2-1; TRBD2 agrees at 10 bases. CDR3 length: 18 residues. Looked up from germline, CDR1 is SGHAT and CDR2 is FQNNGV. V was pared by 4 bases and J by 3 bases, with 12 bases of the junction left unmatched.

The CDR3 coding sequence is TGTGCCAGCACCCTGTCGCGGGCCAACTATGGCTACACCTTC. Translated: CASTLSRANYGYTF. The chain carries TRBV28 and TRBJ1-2; D call uncertain. This CDR3 has 14 amino acids. The V end lost 7 bases, the J end lost 2 bases, and 14 bases lay between the germline ends. The germline gives CDR1 MDHEN, CDR2 SYDVKM.

The chain employs TRBV5-4 and TRBJ2-7; 8 bases are a match to TRBD2. Germline loops: CDR1 SGHNT, CDR2 YYREEE (reference sequence). This CDR3 comprises 14 residues. Unmatched junction bases numbered 6, after V lost 4 bases and J lost 3 bases. Written as DNA, the CDR3 is TGTGCCAGCAGCCAAGATACTAGCGGCTACGAGCAGTACTTC. Amino acid sequence: CASSQDTSGYEQYF.